This section outlines one T cell receptor beta chain sequence together with its context. As yet, its antigen is unknown. This CDR3 region has 18 residues. V shed 1 base and J 1 base; nucleotides not matched to a gene: 7. The V gene's germline CDR1 is LNHNV and CDR2 YYDKDF (reference sequence). This sample is drawn from a study of beta chain features in type 1 diabetes. Study information: Age, gender and cell yields were similar between patients and healthy donors.

Expressed TCRB transcripts were sequenced after all isolated RNA was converted to cDNA. Deep immunoSEQ sequencing covered naive, central memory and regulatory T cell samples. The method was immunoSEQ multiplex PCR; TCRdb's version includes in-frame clones alone and lacks a portion of them. The sample lists fewer than 350,000 clones, roughly a fifth occurring once. The authors obtained over 98% purity in all sorted populations. Study-wide results and caveats: The similarity of naive, central memory and Treg TCRB repertoires appeared greater among patients than among healthy donors.

The TCR was taken from a woman aged 18-29 years in good health. The genes are TRBV15 and TRBJ2-7; 13 positions match TRBD2. Specimen: naive CD4+ T cells from blood. The CDR3 DNA reads TGTGCCACCAGCAGAGTGGTGGGACTAGCGGGAAATTCCTACGAGCAGTACTTC. The encoded protein is CATSRVVGLAGNSYEQYF. The full variable domain, with the rest looked up from reference TRBV15 and TRBJ2-7, is DAMVIQNPRYQVTQFGKPVTLSCSQTLNHNVMYWYQQKSSQAPKLLFHYYDKDFNNEADTPDNFQSRRPNTSFCFLDIRSPGLGDTAMYLCATSRVVGLAGNSYEQYFGPGTRLTVT.